Below are 11 T cell receptor beta chains sequenced from a single sample in a study of PD-1 blockade in classical Hodgkin lymphoma. Sequencing used immunoSEQ multiplex PCR; TCRdb keeps in-frame clones, though not all of them. The sample holds roughly 27,000 clones, 89% seen once. The time point was: newly diagnosed, previously untreated cHL patient sample. Starting with thawed PBMCs, CD4+ T cells were purified by magnetic negative selection. Specimen: CD4+ T cells from blood. All receptors come from a human donor with classical Hodgkin lymphoma.

This rearrangement joins TRBV5-1 to TRBJ2-2; D uncertain. Per the germline V gene, CDR1 is SGHRS and CDR2 is YFSETQ. The ends were cut back, 4 bases at V and 0 bases at J, with 10 bases in the middle. This CDR3 is 15 amino acids long. The chain's CDR3 is CASSPGGSNTGELFF. CDR3 bases: TGCGCCAGCAGCCCCGGCGGATCGAACACCGGGGAGCTGTTTTTT.

This rearrangement joins TRBV10-3 to TRBJ2-7; 7 nucleotides align to TRBD1. CDR1 ENHRY and CDR2 SYGVKD come from the germline V gene. The J segment lost 7 bases and the V segment lost 4 bases, leaving 13 bases of the junction unmatched. The CDR3 is 15 amino acids. The CDR3 spells CAISGRDRPEEEQYF. The CDR3 DNA sequence: TGTGCCATCAGTGGAAGGGACAGACCAGAGGAAGAGCAGTACTTC.

This chain connects TRBV4-1 to TRBJ2-5; TRBD1 or TRBD2 may be the D gene (6 bases each). This CDR3 is 16 amino acids long. Germline loops: CDR1 MGHRA, CDR2 YSYEKL. Trimming removed 4 bases at V and 5 bases at J, with 20 bases between. The chain's CDR3 is CASSLLLGGYGETQYF. Here the CDR3 DNA reads TGCGCCAGCAGCCTCCTCCTCGGGGGCTACGGGGAGACCCAGTACTTC.

The gene calls are TRBV4-1 and TRBJ2-3; TRBD2 aligns across 10 bases. The CDR3 is 21 amino acids. Germline loops: CDR1 MGHRA, CDR2 YSYEKL. Trimming cost V 0 bases and J 0 bases; bases outside gene matches: 15. DNA of the CDR3: TGCGCCAGCAGCCAAGATCCAGCGTTCCTAGCGGGGGAACCTAGCACAGATACGCAGTATTTT. This gives the protein CASSQDPAFLAGEPSTDTQYF.

V gene TRBV29-1 combines with J gene TRBJ2-3, with unresolved D. This CDR3 comprises 13 residues. CDR1 is SQVTM and CDR2 is ANQGSEA in the germline V gene. V was trimmed by 6 bases and J by 2 bases, leaving 12 bases between them. CDR3 bases: TGCAGCGTCCGGCCCCTAGACACAGATACGCAGTATTTT. It codes for CSVRPLDTDTQYF.

This chain joins TRBV2 and TRBJ1-2; maybe TRBD1 (5 bases). Trimming took 6 bases from V and 6 from J, leaving 17 bases between them. Per the germline V gene, CDR1 is SNHLY and CDR2 is FYNNEI. The length of the CDR3 is 14 residues. CDR3 region: CASSVRRQGDGYTF. In DNA, the CDR3 is TGTGCCAGCAGCGTCCGAAGGCAGGGTGATGGCTACACCTTC.

The V call is TRBV19, the J call TRBJ1-3, with 7 positions matching TRBD1. Germline CDR1 reads LNHDA; CDR2 reads SQIVND (reference sequence). This CDR3 contains 15 residues. J was trimmed by 0 bases and V by 6 bases; bases with no gene match: 5. The CDR3 region is CASSPTGSSGNTIYF. CDR3 coding DNA: TGTGCCAGTAGCCCGACAGGGAGCTCTGGAAACACCATATATTTT.

A word on this clone: Other nucleotide sequences in the sample specify the same CDR3. The V gene is TRBV5-1, the J gene TRBJ2-1; TRBD2 aligns across 9 bases. The CDR3 contains 15 residues. Germline assignment: CDR1 SGHRS and CDR2 YFSETQ. V lost 0 bases, J lost 4 bases, and 2 bases stayed unmatched. CDR3 DNA sequence: TGCGCCAGCAGCTTGGGGGCGGGAGGGTACAATGAGCAGTTCTTC. Amino acid sequence: CASSLGAGGYNEQFF. Full variable domain (missing parts from reference TRBV5-1 and TRBJ2-1): KAGVTQTPRYLIKTRGQQVTLSCSPISGHRSVSWYQQTPGQGLQFLFEYFSETQRNKGNFPGRFSGRQFSNSRSEMNVSTLELGDSALYLCASSLGAGGYNEQFFGPGTRLTVL.

The rearrangement uses TRBV7-8 and TRBJ1-2; 10 bases are a match to TRBD1. V shed 6 bases, J shed 8 bases, and the junction held 6 bases outside the gene matches. The CDR3 covers 13 residues. The V gene's germline CDR1 is SGHVS and CDR2 FQNEAQ. This CDR3 reads CASSLDRGEGYTF. DNA of the CDR3: TGTGCCAGCAGTTTGGACAGGGGGGAAGGCTACACCTTC.

CDR3 DNA sequence: TGTGCCAGTAGTGTCGGGACAGGGGGCTACGAGCAGTACTTC. Protein product: CASSVGTGGYEQYF. The rearrangement uses TRBV19 and TRBJ2-7; 11 nucleotides align to TRBD1. The CDR3 contains 14 residues. Germline CDR1 and CDR2: LNHDA and SQIVND (reference sequence). Losses at the gene ends were 5 bases for V and 3 bases for J; bases not matched to a gene: 3. Filled out from reference TRBV19 and TRBJ2-7, the complete variable domain reads DGGITQSPKYLFRKEGQNVTLSCEQNLNHDAMYWYRQDPGQGLRLIYYSQIVNDFQKGDIAEGYSVSREKKESFPLTVTSAQKNPTAFYLCASSVGTGGYEQYFGPGTRLTVT.

The chain carries TRBV5-8 and TRBJ2-5; 8 bases line up with TRBD2. The junction had 14 bases not matched to a gene; V was cut back by 4 bases and J by 6 bases. This CDR3 contains 16 residues. Germline CDR1 SGHTS, CDR2 YDEGEE. The CDR3 DNA reads TGTGCCAGCAGCCCAGTAGCGGGGTCACCTTCCCAGACCCAGTACTTC. This sequence encodes CASSPVAGSPSQTQYF.